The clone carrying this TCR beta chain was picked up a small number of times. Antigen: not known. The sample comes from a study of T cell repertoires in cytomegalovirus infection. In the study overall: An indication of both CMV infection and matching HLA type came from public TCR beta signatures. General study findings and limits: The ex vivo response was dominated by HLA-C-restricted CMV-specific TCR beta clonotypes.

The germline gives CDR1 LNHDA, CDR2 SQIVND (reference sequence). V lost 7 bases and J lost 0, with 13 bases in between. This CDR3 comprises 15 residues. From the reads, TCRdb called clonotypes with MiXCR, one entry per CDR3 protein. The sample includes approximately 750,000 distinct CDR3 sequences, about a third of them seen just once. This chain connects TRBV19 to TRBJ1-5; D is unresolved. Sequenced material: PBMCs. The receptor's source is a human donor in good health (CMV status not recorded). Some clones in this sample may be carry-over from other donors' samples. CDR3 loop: CASIERAYSNQPQHF. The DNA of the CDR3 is TGTGCCAGTATAGAGAGGGCCTATAGCAATCAGCCCCAGCATTTT.